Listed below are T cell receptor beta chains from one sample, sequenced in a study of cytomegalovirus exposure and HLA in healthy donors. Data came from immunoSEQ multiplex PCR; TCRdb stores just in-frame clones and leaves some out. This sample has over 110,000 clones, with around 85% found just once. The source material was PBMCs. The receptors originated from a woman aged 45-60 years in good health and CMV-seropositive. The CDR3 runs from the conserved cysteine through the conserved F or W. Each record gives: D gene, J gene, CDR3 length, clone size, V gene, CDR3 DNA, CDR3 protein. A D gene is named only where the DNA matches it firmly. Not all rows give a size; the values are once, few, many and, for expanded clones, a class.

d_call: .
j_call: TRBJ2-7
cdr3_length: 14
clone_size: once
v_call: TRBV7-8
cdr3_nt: TGTGCCAGCAGCCTCCGGGTCTCCTCCTACGAGCAGTACTTC
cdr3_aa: CASSLRVSSYEQYF

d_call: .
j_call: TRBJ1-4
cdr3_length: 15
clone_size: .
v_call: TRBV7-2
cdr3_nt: TGTGCCAGCAGCCCCCGGACAGTTACTAATGAAAAACTGTTTTTT
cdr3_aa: CASSPRTVTNEKLFF

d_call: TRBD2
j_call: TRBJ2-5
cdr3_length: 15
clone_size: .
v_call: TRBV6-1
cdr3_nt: TGTGCCAGCAGTATCCTGGCGGGGGGGGGAGAGACCCAGTACTTC
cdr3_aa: CASSILAGGGETQYF

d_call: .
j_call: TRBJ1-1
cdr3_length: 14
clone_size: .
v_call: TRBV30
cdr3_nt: TGTGCCTGGAATTTGGGAGACGAGGACACTGAAGCTTTCTTT
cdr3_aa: CAWNLGDEDTEAFF

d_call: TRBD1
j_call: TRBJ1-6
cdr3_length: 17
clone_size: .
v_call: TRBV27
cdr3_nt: TGTGCCAGCAGTACGACAGGGGTAAGGGGCTATAATTCACCCCTCCACTTT
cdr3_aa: CASSTTGVRGYNSPLHF

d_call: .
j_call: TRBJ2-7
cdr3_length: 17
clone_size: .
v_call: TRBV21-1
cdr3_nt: TGTGCCAGCAGCAAAGCGCGGTGGGTTACAAGATGCTACGAGCAGTACTTC
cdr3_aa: CASSKARWVTRCYEQYF

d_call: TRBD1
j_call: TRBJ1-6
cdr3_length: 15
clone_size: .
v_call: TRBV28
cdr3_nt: TGTGCCACCAGGGACAGGGGGCGTTCTAATTCACCCCTCCACTTT
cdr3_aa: CATRDRGRSNSPLHF

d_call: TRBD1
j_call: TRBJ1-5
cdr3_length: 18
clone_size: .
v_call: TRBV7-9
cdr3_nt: TGTGCCAGCAGCTTATATTTAGGACAGGGGAGAAACAATCAGCCCCAGCATTTT
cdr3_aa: CASSLYLGQGRNNQPQHF

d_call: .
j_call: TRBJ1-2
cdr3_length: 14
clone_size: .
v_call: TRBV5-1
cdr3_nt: TGCGCCAGCAGCACCGAACAGGGACTATATGGCTACACCTTC
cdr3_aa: CASSTEQGLYGYTF

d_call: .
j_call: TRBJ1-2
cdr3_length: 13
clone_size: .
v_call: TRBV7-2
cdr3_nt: TGTGCCAGCAGCTTAACAGGGTCTGGTGGCTACACCTTC
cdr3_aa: CASSLTGSGGYTF

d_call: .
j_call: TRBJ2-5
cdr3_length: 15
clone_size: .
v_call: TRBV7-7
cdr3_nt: TGTGCTAGCAGCTTAGGGCTAGCAGCGCAAGAGACCCAGTACTTC
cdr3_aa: CASSLGLAAQETQYF

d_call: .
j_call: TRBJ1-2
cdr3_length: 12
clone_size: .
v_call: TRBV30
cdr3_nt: TGTGCCTGGAAAACCGCGTCAGGGGGCTACACCTTC
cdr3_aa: CAWKTASGGYTF

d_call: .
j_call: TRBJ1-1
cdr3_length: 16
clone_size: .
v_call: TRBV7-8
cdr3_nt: TGTGCCAGCAGCTTAAATCTACTCTTGACTTACACTGAAGCTTTCTTT
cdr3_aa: CASSLNLLLTYTEAFF

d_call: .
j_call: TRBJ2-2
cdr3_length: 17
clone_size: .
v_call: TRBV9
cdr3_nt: TGTGCCAGCAGCGCACCGCTCAGGGGAACGAACACCGGGGAGCTGTTTTTT
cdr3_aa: CASSAPLRGTNTGELFF

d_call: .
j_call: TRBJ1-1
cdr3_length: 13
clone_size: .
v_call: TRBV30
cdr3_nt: TGTGCCTGGGGTACTCAGGGTGTCACTGAAGCTTTCTTT
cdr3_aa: CAWGTQGVTEAFF

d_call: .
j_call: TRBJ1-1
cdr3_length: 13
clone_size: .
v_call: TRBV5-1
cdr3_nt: TGCGCCAGCAGCTTAGGGGTGAACACTGAAGCTTTCTTT
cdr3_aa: CASSLGVNTEAFF

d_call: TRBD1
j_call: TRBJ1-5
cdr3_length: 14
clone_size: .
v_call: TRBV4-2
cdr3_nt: TGTGCCAGCAGCCAGGATACAGGGGACCAGCCCCAGCATTTT
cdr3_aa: CASSQDTGDQPQHF

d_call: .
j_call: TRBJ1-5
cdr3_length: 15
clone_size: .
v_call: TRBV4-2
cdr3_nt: TGTGCCAGCAGCCAGGACAGTAGAGCGCTCCAGCCCCAGCATTTT
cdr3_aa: CASSQDSRALQPQHF

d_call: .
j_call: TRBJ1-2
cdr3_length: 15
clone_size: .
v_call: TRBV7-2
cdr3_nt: TGTGCCAGCAGCTCCGGGACACTTGTTAGGCACGGCTACACCTTC
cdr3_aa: CASSSGTLVRHGYTF

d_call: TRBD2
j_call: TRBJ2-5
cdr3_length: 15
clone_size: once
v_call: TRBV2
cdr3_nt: TGTGCCAGCAGTGGACTAGCGGGATCTGCGGGGACCCAGTACTTC
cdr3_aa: CASSGLAGSAGTQYF

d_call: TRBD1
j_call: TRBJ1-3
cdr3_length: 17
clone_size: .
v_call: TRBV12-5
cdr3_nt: TGTGCTAGTGGTTTATTGGGACAGACCATCTCTGGAAACACCATATATTTT
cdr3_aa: CASGLLGQTISGNTIYF

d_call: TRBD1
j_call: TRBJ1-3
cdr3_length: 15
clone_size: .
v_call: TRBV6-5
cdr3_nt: TGTGCCAGCAGTTACGACAGGGGAACTGGAAACACCATATATTTT
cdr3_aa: CASSYDRGTGNTIYF

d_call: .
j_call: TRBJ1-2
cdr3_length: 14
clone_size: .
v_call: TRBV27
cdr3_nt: TGTGCCAGCAGTCCGCCGCCAGGGTACTATGGCTACACCTTC
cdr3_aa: CASSPPPGYYGYTF

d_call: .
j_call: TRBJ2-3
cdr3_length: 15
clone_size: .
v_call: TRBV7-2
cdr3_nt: TGTGCCAGCAGCTTAGCGGGGGCTCCCACAGATACGCAGTATTTT
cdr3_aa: CASSLAGAPTDTQYF

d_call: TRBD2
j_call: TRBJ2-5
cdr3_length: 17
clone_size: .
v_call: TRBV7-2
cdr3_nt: TGTGCCAGCAGCTTAGTTTGGGTAGCGGGGGATCAAGAGACCCAGTACTTC
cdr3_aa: CASSLVWVAGDQETQYF

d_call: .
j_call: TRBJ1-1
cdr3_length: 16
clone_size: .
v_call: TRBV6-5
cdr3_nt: TGTGCCAGCAGTTACCATTGGGCAAACATGAACACTGAAGCTTTCTTT
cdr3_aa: CASSYHWANMNTEAFF

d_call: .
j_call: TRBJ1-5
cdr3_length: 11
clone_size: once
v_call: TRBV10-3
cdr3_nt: TGTGCCGCAGGCGGGAATCAGCCCCAGCATTTT
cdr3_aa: CAAGGNQPQHF

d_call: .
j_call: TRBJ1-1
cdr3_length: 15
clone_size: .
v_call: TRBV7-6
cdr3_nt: TGTGCCAGCAGCTTAGAGCCCAGGGTGGTTACTGAAGCTTTCTTT
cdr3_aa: CASSLEPRVVTEAFF

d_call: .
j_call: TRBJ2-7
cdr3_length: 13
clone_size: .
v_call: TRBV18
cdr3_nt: TGTGCCAGCTCACCAACAGGATCTGGCGAGCAGTACTTC
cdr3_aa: CASSPTGSGEQYF

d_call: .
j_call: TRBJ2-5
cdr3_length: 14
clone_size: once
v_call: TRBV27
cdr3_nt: TGTGCCAGCAGTTTAGAGGGTTACGGCGAGACCCAGTACTTC
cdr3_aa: CASSLEGYGETQYF

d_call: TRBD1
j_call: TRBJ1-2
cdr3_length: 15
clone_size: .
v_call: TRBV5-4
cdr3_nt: TGTGCCAGCAGCTGGGGACAGGGGGGTCGATATGGCTACACCTTC
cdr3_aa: CASSWGQGGRYGYTF

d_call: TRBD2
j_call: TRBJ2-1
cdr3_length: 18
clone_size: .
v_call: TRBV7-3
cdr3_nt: TGTGCCAGCAGCTTACGTGTTAGCGGGGGGTACTCCTACAATGAGCAGTTCTTC
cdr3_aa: CASSLRVSGGYSYNEQFF

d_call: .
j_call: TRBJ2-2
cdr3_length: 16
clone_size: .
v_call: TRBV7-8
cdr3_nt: TGTGCCAGCAGCTTAGCTGAGGGGGCGAACACCGGGGAGCTGTTTTTT
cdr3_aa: CASSLAEGANTGELFF

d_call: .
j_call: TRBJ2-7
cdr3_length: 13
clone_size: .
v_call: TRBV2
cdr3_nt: TGTGCCAGATCCGGTGGGGGGAGCCACGAGCAGTACTTC
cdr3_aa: CARSGGGSHEQYF

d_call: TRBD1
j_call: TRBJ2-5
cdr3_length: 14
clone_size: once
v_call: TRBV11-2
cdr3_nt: TGTGCCAGCAGCTTCGACAGGGGGCGAGAGACCCAGTACTTC
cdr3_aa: CASSFDRGRETQYF

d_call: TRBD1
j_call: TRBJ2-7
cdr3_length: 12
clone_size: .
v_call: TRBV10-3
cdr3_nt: TGTGCCATCAACTTAGGACAGGGCCCCCAGGACTTC
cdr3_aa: CAINLGQGPQDF

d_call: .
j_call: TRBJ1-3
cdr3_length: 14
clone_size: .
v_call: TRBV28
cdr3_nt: TGTGCCAGCAAACACCGGAGGGTGGGAAACACCATATATTTT
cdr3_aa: CASKHRRVGNTIYF

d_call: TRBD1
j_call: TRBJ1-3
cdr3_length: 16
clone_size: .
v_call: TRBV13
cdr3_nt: TGTGCCAGCAGCTGGGGACAGGGGGCTTTAGGAAACACCATATATTTT
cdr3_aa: CASSWGQGALGNTIYF

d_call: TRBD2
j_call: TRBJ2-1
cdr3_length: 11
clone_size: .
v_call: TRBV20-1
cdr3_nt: TGCAGTGCATCTCGACTAGCGGGGTCTTTCTTC
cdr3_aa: CSASRLAGSFF

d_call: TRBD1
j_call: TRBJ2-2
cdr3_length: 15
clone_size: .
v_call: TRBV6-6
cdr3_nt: TGTGCCAGCAGCCCAGACAGGGTTGACACCGGGGAGCTGTTTTTT
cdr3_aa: CASSPDRVDTGELFF

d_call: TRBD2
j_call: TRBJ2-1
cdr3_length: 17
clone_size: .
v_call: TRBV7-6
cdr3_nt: TGTGCCAGCAGCTTAGCGGGGGGGGGAGCAGGCTACAATGAGCAGTTCTTC
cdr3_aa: CASSLAGGGAGYNEQFF

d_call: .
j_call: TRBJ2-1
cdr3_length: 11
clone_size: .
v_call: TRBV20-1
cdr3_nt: TGCAGTCGGGCAGGGATCGATGAGCAGTTCTTC
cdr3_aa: CSRAGIDEQFF

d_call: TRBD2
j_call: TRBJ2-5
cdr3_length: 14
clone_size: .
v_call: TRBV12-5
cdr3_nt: TGTGCTAGTGGTGTGACTAGCGAAGGGGAGACCCAGTACTTC
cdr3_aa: CASGVTSEGETQYF

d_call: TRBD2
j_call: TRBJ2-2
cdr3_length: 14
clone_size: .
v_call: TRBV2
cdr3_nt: TGTGCCAGCAGTAGGACTAGCGGAACCGGGGAGCTGTTTTTT
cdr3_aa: CASSRTSGTGELFF

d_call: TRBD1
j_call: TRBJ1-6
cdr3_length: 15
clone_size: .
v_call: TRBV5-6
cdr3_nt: TGTGCCAGCAGCTCTACGGGACAGGTCAATTCACCCCTCCACTTT
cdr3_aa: CASSSTGQVNSPLHF

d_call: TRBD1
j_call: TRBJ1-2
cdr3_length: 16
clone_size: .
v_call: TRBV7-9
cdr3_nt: TGTGCCAGCAGCCAGACCGAGGGACAGGGGATGAGGGGCTACACCTTC
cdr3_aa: CASSQTEGQGMRGYTF

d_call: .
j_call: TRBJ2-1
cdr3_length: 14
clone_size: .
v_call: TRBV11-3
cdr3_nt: TGTGCCAGCAGCTTAGATGGCCCCCGCAATGAGCAGTTCTTC
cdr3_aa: CASSLDGPRNEQFF

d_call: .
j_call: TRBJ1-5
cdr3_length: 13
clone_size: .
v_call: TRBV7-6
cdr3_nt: TGTGCCAGCAGTAACAGGGATAATCAGCCCCAGCATTTT
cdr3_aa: CASSNRDNQPQHF

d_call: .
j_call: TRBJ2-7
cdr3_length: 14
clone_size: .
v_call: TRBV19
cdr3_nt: TGTGCCAGTATCCTCTCGGCGGCGGTTTACGAGCAGTACTTC
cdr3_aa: CASILSAAVYEQYF

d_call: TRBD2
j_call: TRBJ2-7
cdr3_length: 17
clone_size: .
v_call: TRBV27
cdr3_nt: TGTGCCAGCAGTCCCCGATTCGGGCGGGGGGGCTCCTACGAGCAGTACTTC
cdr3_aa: CASSPRFGRGGSYEQYF